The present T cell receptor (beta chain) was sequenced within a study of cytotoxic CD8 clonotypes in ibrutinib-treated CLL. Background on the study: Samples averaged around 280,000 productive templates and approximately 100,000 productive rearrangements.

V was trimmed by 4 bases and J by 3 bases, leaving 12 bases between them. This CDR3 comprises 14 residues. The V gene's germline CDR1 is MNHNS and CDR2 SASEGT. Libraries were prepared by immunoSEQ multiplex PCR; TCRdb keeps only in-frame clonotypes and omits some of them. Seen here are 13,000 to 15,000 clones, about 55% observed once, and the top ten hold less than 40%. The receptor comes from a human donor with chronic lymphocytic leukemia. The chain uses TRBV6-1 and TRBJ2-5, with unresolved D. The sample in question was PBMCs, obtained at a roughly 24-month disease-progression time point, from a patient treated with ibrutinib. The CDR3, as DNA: TGTGCCAGCAGTGTCAATACGGCTAAAGAGACCCAGTACTTC. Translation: CASSVNTAKETQYF.